The text below deals with one TCR beta chain. Its antigen is unknown. The data are from a study of radiation and T cells in renal cell carcinoma. Background on the study: Nephrectomy followed 15 Gy stereotactic body radiation by 4 weeks.

Germline CDR1 KGHSH, CDR2 LQKENI. CDR3 size: 16 residues. V lost 6 bases, J lost 6 bases, and 11 bases stayed unmatched. Time point specified: baseline pretreatment blood. Documented treatment: 15 Gy SBRT to primary tumor, nephrectomy 4 weeks later. Serial blood draws occurred at baseline and 2 and 4 weeks post-SBRT. Study outcomes and limitations: Without pretreatment biopsies, baseline tumor clonotype presence was undetermined. From baseline, blood top tumor clonotypes peaked at 2 weeks post-radiation.

Assay used: immunoSEQ multiplex PCR; TCRdb lists only in-frame clones, some missing. The sample gives 120,000 to 150,000 clones, over 65% of which show up once; around 21% is in the top ten. The source was blood, collected from a patient whose treatment included radiotherapy and nephrectomy. This clonotype originated in a woman aged 45-65 years with renal cell carcinoma. The V call is TRBV18, the J call TRBJ2-1; the match to TRBD2 covers 10 bases. The CDR3 spells CASSRTSGTQFNEQFF. DNA of the CDR3: TGTGCCAGCTCTCGCACTAGCGGGACCCAATTCAATGAGCAGTTCTTC.